This entry features one TCR beta chain sequence. The clone's antigen remains unknown. The input lacks base qualities; no much larger clone sits a single base away. These data belong to a study of blood T cell repertoires in COVID-19 (dated by TCRdb to the early 2020s). Background on the whole study: Samples covering the acute and convalescent phases of COVID-19 were provided by collaborators in the United States, Italy and Spain. Subjects who had been exposed to COVID-19, were actively infected with it, or had recovered from it provided the deeply sampled blood TCRbeta repertoires that made up the dataset. Samples came from the ongoing ImmuneRACE study (first 160 participants) plus 1,254 subjects from 6 global collaborators. The prospective study material was composed of cDNA or gDNA derived from T cells, B-cell-depleted T cells, or PBMCs. Where available, HLA class I and class II types were obtained from metadata supplied by the sample provider rather than from assay-based typing. A de-identified subject ID, COVID-19 status, age in years and sex were almost always included in the sample metadata. A freely available public database, intended as a resource for researchers studying the immune response to SARS-CoV-2, is where the repertoires were released. The investigation overall reported the following: The amount of clinical and demographic metadata varied by source and participant and was provided uncurated.

There are 20 amino acids in the CDR3, from cysteine to phenylalanine inclusive. CDR3 DNA is the only sequence kept; it has 60 bases, read in frame from the first base. The germline V gene sets CDR1 to MNHEY and CDR2 to SVGEGT. V loses 2 bases at its end and J loses 5 bases; junction bases beyond the gene matches: 16. TCRbeta CDR3 regions were amplified from genomic DNA using the immunoSEQ Assay, a bias-controlled multiplex PCR. The original methods were these. Within the assay, amplification of reference gene primers was used to estimate how many nucleated cells each sample contained. To quantify the absolute abundance of each unique TCRbeta CDR3 rearrangement, sequence reads were collapsed and filtered. For each sample, productive Simpson clonality was calculated as the square root of Simpson's diversity index across productive rearrangements. The immuneACCESS repertoire file appears here via TCRdb, limited to in-frame rearrangements. These files lack a portion of the clones; in checked studies, under half of the deficit traces to unresolved V genes, and the cause of the others is not known. The V and J calls and clone size were taken over from that table, and D and trimming were inferred from the DNA. A total of under 350,000 clones appear in this sample, about 82% of them only once. The biggest ten clones account for more than 6% of the sample.

Collaborating institutions collected whole blood in K2EDTA tubes following their own protocols. For TCRbeta analysis, collaborators shipped samples in one of three forms: frozen whole blood, isolated PBMCs, or DNA extracted from either of those sample types. The receptor's source is a human donor in a cohort sampled during active COVID-19. Sequenced material: peripheral blood. The chain is assembled from TRBV6-2 or TRBV6-3 and TRBJ2-3; 13 of the junction bases match TRBD2. CDR3 reads: CASSYRSTSGGARWGDTQYF. The nucleotides are TGTGCCAGCAGTTACCGCTCAACTAGCGGGGGGGCGAGATGGGGAGATACGCAGTATTTT.